This is a list of T cell receptor beta chains from one sample in a study of T cell responses to AZD1222 COVID-19 vaccine. Libraries were prepared by immunoSEQ multiplex PCR; TCRdb keeps only in-frame clonotypes and omits some of them. The data hold around 190,000 clones, with 88% observed a single time. Material: peripheral blood, obtained on day 0 of AZD1222 vaccination. These receptors were taken from an adult in good health. The CDR3 runs from the conserved cysteine through the conserved F or W. A D gene is named only where the DNA matches it firmly. Size is omitted from some rows. Given values are once, few, many or a class for expanded clones.

j_call	d_call	v_call	cdr3_length	clone_size	cdr3_aa	cdr3_nt
TRBJ2-7	TRBD1	TRBV28	14	.	CASRPWDSSYEQYF	TGTGCCAGCAGGCCTTGGGACAGCTCCTACGAGCAGTACTTC
TRBJ1-1	.	TRBV28	12	.	CASSLERRVAFF	TGTGCCAGCAGTTTGGAACGACGGGTGGCTTTCTTT
TRBJ1-3	.	TRBV4-3	15	.	CASSQDLRVGNTIYF	TGCGCCAGCAGCCAAGATCTAAGGGTGGGAAACACCATATATTTT
TRBJ1-1	.	TRBV29-1	12	.	CSVEDLRTEAFF	TGCAGCGTTGAAGATCTTCGGACTGAAGCTTTCTTT
TRBJ2-7	.	TRBV6-2/TRBV6-3	14	.	CASSRDVLSYEQYF	TGTGCCAGCAGTCGGGACGTTCTCTCCTACGAGCAGTACTTC
TRBJ2-5	TRBD2	TRBV19	16	.	CASSMGLAAYQETQYF	TGTGCCAGTAGTATGGGACTAGCGGCGTACCAAGAGACCCAGTACTTC
TRBJ2-7	.	TRBV6-5	11	few	CATRRTLEQYF	TGTGCCACCCGGAGGACACTCGAGCAGTACTTC
TRBJ1-5	.	TRBV28	14	.	CASSSLLGDQPQHF	TGTGCCAGCAGTTCCCTCCTGGGGGACCAGCCCCAGCATTTT
TRBJ2-4	TRBD1	TRBV9	15	.	CASSATGTGRNIQYF	TGTGCCAGCAGCGCAACCGGGACAGGACGAAACATTCAGTACTTC
TRBJ2-7	.	TRBV24-1	15	.	CATSEHPRARYEQYF	TGTGCCACCAGTGAGCACCCCCGGGCCCGCTACGAGCAGTACTTC
TRBJ2-3	.	TRBV3-1/TRBV3-2	19	.	CASSQAGQGIIAGADTQYF	TGTGCCAGCAGCCAAGCGGGACAGGGAATAATAGCGGGAGCAGATACGCAGTATTTT
TRBJ1-1	.	TRBV7-2	14	once	CASSLGLRNTEAFF	TGTGCCAGCAGCTTGGGGCTCCGGAACACTGAAGCTTTCTTT
TRBJ1-2	.	TRBV29-1	10	few	CSVVRPTLSF	TGCAGCGTTGTTCGACCGACCTTATCCTTC
TRBJ2-3	TRBD1	TRBV29-1	14	few	CSVVWGTVTDTQYF	TGCAGCGTTGTTTGGGGGACAGTCACAGATACGCAGTATTTT
TRBJ2-5	.	TRBV12-2	16	.	CASRLGLAGGQETQYF	TGTGCAAGTCGCCTCGGACTAGCGGGAGGGCAAGAGACCCAGTACTTC
TRBJ2-1	TRBD1	TRBV7-3	15	once	CASSWDRGSYNEQFF	TGTGCCAGCAGCTGGGACAGGGGGAGCTACAATGAGCAGTTCTTC
TRBJ2-6	.	TRBV11-3	14	.	CASSPHSGANVLTF	TGTGCCAGCAGCCCTCACTCTGGGGCCAACGTCCTGACTTTC
TRBJ1-6	.	TRBV7-3	12	.	CASSLGSSPLHF	TGTGCCAGCAGCTTAGGATCTTCACCCCTCCACTTT
TRBJ2-3	.	TRBV10-3	14	.	CAISNEPKGDTQYF	TGTGCCATCAGTAACGAGCCTAAGGGAGATACGCAGTATTTT
TRBJ2-2	.	TRBV11-2	14	once	CASSLDRRTGELFF	TGTGCCAGCAGCTTAGACAGGCGCACCGGGGAGCTGTTTTTT
TRBJ1-5	TRBD1	TRBV27	15	once	CASRPDRAIGQPQHF	TGTGCCAGCAGACCTGACAGGGCGATAGGTCAGCCCCAGCATTTT
TRBJ2-7	.	TRBV10-3	12	.	CAISDSGDEQYF	TGTGCCATCAGTGATTCGGGGGACGAGCAGTACTTC
TRBJ2-7	.	TRBV3-1/TRBV3-2	12	.	CASSLSEAEQYF	TGTGCCAGCAGCCTTTCCGAGGCCGAGCAGTACTTC
TRBJ2-3	TRBD2	TRBV10-3	17	.	CAISESRLAGERDTQYF	TGTGCCATCAGTGAGTCGAGACTAGCGGGAGAGAGAGATACGCAGTATTTT
TRBJ2-2	TRBD1	TRBV27	15	.	CASSDGTGRSGELFF	TGTGCCAGCAGTGATGGGACAGGGAGGTCCGGGGAGCTGTTTTTT
TRBJ1-1	.	TRBV7-8	15	.	CASSRSRVRLTEAFF	TGTGCCAGCAGCCGATCCCGGGTACGATTAACTGAAGCTTTCTTT
TRBJ2-1	.	TRBV19	15	.	CASKRGDGNYNEQFF	TGTGCCAGTAAGCGTGGGGACGGCAACTACAATGAGCAGTTCTTC
TRBJ2-7	.	TRBV29-1	13	once	CSVGRGRTYEQYF	TGCAGCGTTGGGAGGGGCAGAACCTACGAGCAGTACTTC
TRBJ1-3	.	TRBV9	13	.	CASSYQTGNTIYF	TGTGCCAGCAGCTATCAAACCGGAAACACCATATATTTT
TRBJ1-6	TRBD1	TRBV30	16	.	CAWSVGMTGRGGTLHF	TGTGCCTGGAGTGTAGGAATGACAGGCAGGGGGGGGACCCTCCACTTT
TRBJ2-7	.	TRBV27	15	.	CASSSPAAYTYEQYF	TGTGCCAGCAGTTCCCCAGCCGCCTATACCTACGAGCAGTACTTC
TRBJ2-7	.	TRBV4-3	15	once	CASSQDLAQNYEQYF	TGCGCCAGCAGCCAAGATCTAGCACAGAACTACGAGCAGTACTTC
TRBJ1-6	.	TRBV11-2	16	.	CASSLVGSPGNSPLHF	TGTGCCAGCAGCTTAGTGGGTTCGCCAGGGAATTCACCCCTCCACTTT
TRBJ2-7	TRBD2	TRBV9	14	.	CASSPGTSSGEQYF	TGTGCCAGCAGCCCAGGGACTAGTTCAGGTGAGCAGTACTTC
TRBJ1-5	.	TRBV28	15	.	CASSISDEGNQPQHF	TGTGCCAGCAGTATTTCCGATGAGGGCAATCAGCCCCAGCATTTT
TRBJ2-3	TRBD1	TRBV28	19	.	CASSLGIGTGETYTDTQYF	TGTGCCAGCAGTTTGGGGATTGGGACAGGGGAGACCTACACAGATACGCAGTATTTT
TRBJ2-1	.	TRBV19	14	.	CASSVRGPYNEQFF	TGTGCCAGTAGTGTGCGGGGCCCCTACAATGAGCAGTTCTTC
TRBJ1-2	.	TRBV5-1	15	.	CASSGSGQLLGGYTF	TGCGCCAGCAGCGGATCGGGACAACTCCTCGGGGGCTACACCTTC
TRBJ1-1	.	TRBV3-1/TRBV3-2	14	few	CASSQVSMNTEAFF	TGTGCCAGCAGCCAAGTTTCTATGAACACTGAAGCTTTCTTT
TRBJ2-2	TRBD1	TRBV5-1	11	.	CASSLGQDVFF	TGCGCCAGCAGCCTGGGACAGGATGTGTTTTTT
TRBJ2-1	.	TRBV5-1	15	.	CASSFGGETYNEQFF	TGCGCCAGCAGCTTTGGCGGAGAAACATACAATGAGCAGTTCTTC
TRBJ1-6	.	TRBV7-8	15	.	CASSLMGTSDSPLHF	TGTGCCAGCAGCTTAATGGGCACAAGCGATTCACCCCTCCACTTT
TRBJ2-3	.	TRBV3-1/TRBV3-2	14	.	CASSQQLGADTQYF	TGTGCCAGCAGCCAGCAACTAGGAGCAGATACGCAGTATTTT
TRBJ1-5	.	TRBV28	16	.	CASRLPGADGNQPQHF	TGTGCCAGCAGACTCCCCGGGGCAGACGGCAATCAGCCCCAGCATTTT
TRBJ2-1	.	TRBV24-1	16	once	CATSDLQSSTYNEQFF	TGTGCCACCAGTGATTTGCAAAGCAGTACCTACAATGAGCAGTTCTTC
TRBJ1-6	.	TRBV10-3	12	once	CAIWDTEAPLHF	TGTGCCATCTGGGACACGGAGGCGCCCCTCCACTTT
TRBJ1-6	.	TRBV28	16	.	CASSLSKARGDSPLHF	TGTGCCAGCAGTTTATCCAAGGCCCGGGGGGATTCACCCCTCCACTTT
TRBJ2-7	.	TRBV9	13	.	CASSVDILYEQYF	TGTGCCAGCAGCGTAGACATACTCTACGAGCAGTACTTC
TRBJ1-1	.	TRBV6-5	13	.	CASTPGRNTEAFF	TGTGCCAGCACGCCAGGGAGGAACACTGAAGCTTTCTTT
TRBJ1-2	.	TRBV7-3	15	.	CASSSPFARNYGYTF	TGTGCCAGCAGCTCCCCTTTCGCACGGAACTATGGCTACACCTTC
TRBJ1-2	.	TRBV9	13	once	CASSVGGVYGYTF	TGTGCCAGCAGCGTAGGAGGGGTCTATGGCTACACCTTC
TRBJ1-1	TRBD1	TRBV7-3	14	.	CASSASQGGTEAFF	TGTGCCAGCAGCGCCTCCCAGGGGGGAACTGAAGCTTTCTTT
TRBJ2-7	.	TRBV12-3/TRBV12-4	13	.	CASSSYRGGEQYF	TGTGCCAGCAGTTCCTACAGGGGAGGGGAGCAGTACTTC
TRBJ2-3	.	TRBV28	15	.	CASTPVASFTDTQYF	TGTGCCAGCACCCCTGTAGCGAGTTTCACAGATACGCAGTATTTT